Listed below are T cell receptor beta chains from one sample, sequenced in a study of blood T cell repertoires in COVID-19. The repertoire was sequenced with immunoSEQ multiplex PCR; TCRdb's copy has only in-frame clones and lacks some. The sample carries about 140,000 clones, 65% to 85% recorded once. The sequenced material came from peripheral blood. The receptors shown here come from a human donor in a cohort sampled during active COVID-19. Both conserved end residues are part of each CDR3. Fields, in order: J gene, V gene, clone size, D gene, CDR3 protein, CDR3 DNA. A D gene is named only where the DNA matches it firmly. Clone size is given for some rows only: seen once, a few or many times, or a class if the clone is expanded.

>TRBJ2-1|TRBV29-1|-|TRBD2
CSVLKTSSSSYNEQFF
TGCAGCGTGCTGAAGACTAGCTCCAGCTCCTACAATGAGCAGTTCTTC
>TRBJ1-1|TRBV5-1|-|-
CASSLGDSNTEAFF
TGCGCCAGCAGCTTAGGGGACTCGAACACTGAAGCTTTCTTT
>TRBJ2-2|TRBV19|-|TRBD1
CASSVTRGNGELFF
TGTGCCAGTAGTGTTACCAGGGGGAACGGGGAGCTGTTTTTT
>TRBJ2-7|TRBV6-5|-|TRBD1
CASSRGTGGNEQYF
TGTGCCAGCAGCCGAGGGACAGGGGGCAACGAGCAGTACTTC
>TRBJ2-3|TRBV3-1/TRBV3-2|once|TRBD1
CASRDRGTDTQYF
TGTGCCAGCCGGGACAGGGGCACAGATACGCAGTATTTT
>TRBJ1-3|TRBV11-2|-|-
CASSSTGVSGNTIYF
TGTGCCAGCAGCTCTACAGGCGTCTCTGGAAACACCATATATTTT
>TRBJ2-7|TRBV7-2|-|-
CASSPQGRHEQYF
TGTGCCAGCAGCCCGCAGGGTCGGCACGAGCAGTACTTC
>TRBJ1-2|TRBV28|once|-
CASFAGPHYGYTF
TGTGCCAGCTTCGCAGGGCCCCACTATGGCTACACCTTC
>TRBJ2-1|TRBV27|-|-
CASSFGQGTDEQFF
TGTGCCAGCAGTTTCGGTCAGGGAACGGATGAGCAGTTCTTC
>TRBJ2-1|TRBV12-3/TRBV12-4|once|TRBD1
CASSFFGTGFF
TGTGCCAGCAGTTTCTTCGGGACAGGGTTCTTC
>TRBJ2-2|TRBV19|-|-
CASKRGQMNTGELFF
TGTGCCAGTAAACGCGGACAGATGAACACCGGGGAGCTGTTTTTT
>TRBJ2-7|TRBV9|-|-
CASSPRGGGMYEQYF
TGTGCCAGCAGCCCCCGAGGAGGGGGCATGTACGAGCAGTACTTC
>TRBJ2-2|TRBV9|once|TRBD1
CASSVFGGQGNTGELFF
TGTGCCAGCAGCGTCTTTGGGGGACAGGGGAACACCGGGGAGCTGTTTTTT
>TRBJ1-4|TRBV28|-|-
CASSSPGWSNEKLFF
TGTGCCAGCAGTTCGCCAGGGTGGTCGAATGAAAAACTGTTTTTT
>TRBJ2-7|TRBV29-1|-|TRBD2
CSVGLGLAGGLEQYF
TGCAGCGTTGGCCTGGGACTAGCGGGGGGGCTCGAGCAGTACTTC
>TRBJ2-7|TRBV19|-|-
CASSTTGNSYEQYF
TGTGCCAGTAGTACCACAGGGAACTCCTACGAGCAGTACTTC
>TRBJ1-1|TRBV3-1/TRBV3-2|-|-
CASSPGQGPFGGTEAFF
TGTGCCAGCAGCCCGGGCCAGGGGCCTTTCGGTGGCACTGAAGCTTTCTTT
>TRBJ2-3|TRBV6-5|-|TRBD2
CASSEGRAQYF
TGTGCCAGCAGCGAGGGGAGGGCGCAGTATTTT
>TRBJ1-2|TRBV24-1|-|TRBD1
CATSDLRTGPDGYTF
TGTGCCACCAGTGACCTAAGGACAGGGCCGGATGGCTACACCTTC
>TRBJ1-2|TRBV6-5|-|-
CASRENRNYGYTF
TGTGCCAGCAGGGAGAACCGAAACTATGGCTACACCTTC
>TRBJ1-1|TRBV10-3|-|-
CAISRDRSGEAFF
TGTGCCATCAGCCGAGACAGGTCAGGTGAAGCTTTCTTT
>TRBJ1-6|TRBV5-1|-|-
CASSLAETYNSPLHF
TGCGCCAGCAGCTTGGCGGAGACTTATAATTCACCCCTCCACTTT
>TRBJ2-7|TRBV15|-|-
CATSRDGGPLNEQYF
TGTGCCACCAGCAGAGATGGCGGGCCTCTCAACGAGCAGTACTTC
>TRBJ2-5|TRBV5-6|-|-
CASTKRGLTETQYF
TGTGCCAGCACGAAACGGGGACTCACGGAGACCCAGTACTTC
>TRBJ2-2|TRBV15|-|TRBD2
CATSRGSGGANTGELFF
TGTGCCACCAGCAGAGGTAGCGGGGGGGCAAACACCGGGGAGCTGTTTTTT
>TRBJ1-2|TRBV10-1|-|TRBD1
CASSAGQGAVGYTF
TGCGCCAGCAGTGCCGGACAGGGGGCCGTCGGCTACACCTTC
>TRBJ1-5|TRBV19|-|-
CASSPTGGEQPQHF
TGTGCCAGTAGTCCGACTGGGGGGGAACAGCCCCAGCATTTT
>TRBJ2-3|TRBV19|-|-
CASWTPNTDTQYF
TGTGCCAGTTGGACACCTAACACAGATACGCAGTATTTT